This entry lists 28 T cell receptor beta chains sequenced from one sample in a study of T-cell memory formation after mild COVID-19. MiXCR, run by TCRdb on the 5' RACE reads, gives a single entry per CDR3 protein. Found here are 300,000 to 350,000 distinct CDR3 sequences, approximately 19% of them singletons; the top ten hold around 20%. The material sequenced was PBMCs or a T cell subset sorted from them (not recorded which). Receptors originate from a man in his late teens or twenties who had mild COVID-19 (a few samples of this study predate the infection). Cell type and time point are not known.

The rearrangement links TRBV6-1 to TRBJ1-1; D may be TRBD1 (5 bases). Trimming took 5 bases from V and 7 from J, leaving 8 bases between them. The CDR3 is 11 residues long. The germline V gene encodes CDR1 MNHNS and CDR2 SASEGT. The CDR3 is CASSFDSEAFF. The DNA of the CDR3 is TGTGCCAGCAGTTTCGACAGTGAAGCTTTCTTT.

V gene TRBV20-1 combines with J gene TRBJ2-3, with 16 bases identical to TRBD2. The CDR3 covers 15 residues. Looked up from germline, CDR1 is DFQATT and CDR2 is SNEGSKA (reference sequence). After removal of 5 bases from V and 3 bases from J, the junction contained 2 bases not matched to a gene. Here the CDR3 DNA reads TGCAGTGCTGGGACTAGCGGGGGGGAGACAGATACGCAGTATTTT. Encoded protein: CSAGTSGGETDTQYF.

The chain uses TRBV5-1 and TRBJ2-1; D ambiguous. V was shortened by 5 bases and J by 5 bases, with 11 bases between the two germline ends. Germline assignment: CDR1 SGHRS and CDR2 YFSETQ. The CDR3 runs to 13 residues. The CDR3 region has the DNA TGCGCCAGCAGTAAGACTCGAAACAATGAGCAGTTCTTC. Its translation is CASSKTRNNEQFF. Based on the CDR3 plus reference TRBV5-1 and TRBJ2-1, the full variable domain is KAGVTQTPRYLIKTRGQQVTLSCSPISGHRSVSWYQQTPGQGLQFLFEYFSETQRNKGNFPGRFSGRQFSNSRSEMNVSTLELGDSALYLCASSKTRNNEQFFGPGTRLTVL.

This chain connects TRBV12-3 or TRBV12-4 to TRBJ2-7, with 7 positions matching TRBD2. The CDR3 is made up of 15 amino acids. V trimming: 5 bases; J trimming: 2 bases; junction bases outside the gene matches: 9. CDR3 amino acids: CASSITAGGAYEQYV. The CDR3 DNA follows: TGTGCCAGCAGTATAACGGCTGGGGGGGCCTACGAGCAGTACGTC.

The chain recombines TRBV6-5 with TRBJ2-7; 7 bases match TRBD1. CDR1 and CDR2 from the germline V gene are MNHEY and SVGAGI. The CDR3 contains 13 residues. V lost 7 bases to trimming and J lost 6 bases; unmatched junction nucleotides: 9. The CDR3 region has the DNA TGTGCCAGCACCCTCGGGACAGCCTCCGAGCAGTACTTC. Amino acids: CASTLGTASEQYF.

The chain is built from TRBV28 and TRBJ1-4, with TRBD1 matching over 7 bases. V shed 4 bases, J shed 7 bases, and the junction held 6 bases outside the gene matches. The CDR3 totals 14 residues. CDR1 is MDHEN, CDR2 SYDVKM, per germline. The CDR3 spells CASSSGQEGEKLFF. The DNA of the CDR3 is TGTGCCAGCAGTTCCGGACAGGAAGGTGAAAAACTGTTTTTT.

V gene TRBV27 combines with J gene TRBJ2-1; D perhaps matches TRBD2 (5 bases). V was pared by 3 bases and J by 5 bases, with 11 bases between. CDR3 size: 14 residues. Germline loops: CDR1 MNHEY, CDR2 SMNVEV (reference sequence). The CDR3 loop reads CASSLSWENNEQFF. The CDR3 DNA reads TGTGCCAGCAGTTTGTCCTGGGAGAACAATGAGCAGTTCTTC.

This clonotype was seen only a few times. V usage is TRBV5-1 and J usage is TRBJ2-7; a possible D gene is TRBD1 (6 bases). The CDR3 is made up of 15 amino acids. The V gene lost 3 bases and the J gene lost 3 bases, with 16 bases spanning the gap. Germline V gene sequence: CDR1 SGHRS, CDR2 YFSETQ. CDR3 nucleotides: TGCGCCAGCAGCTCGACAGGTTCCCTGAGCTACGAGCAGTACTTC. Its protein product is CASSSTGSLSYEQYF. The variable domain in full, with the rest retrieved from reference TRBV5-1 and TRBJ2-7, is KAGVTQTPRYLIKTRGQQVTLSCSPISGHRSVSWYQQTPGQGLQFLFEYFSETQRNKGNFPGRFSGRQFSNSRSEMNVSTLELGDSALYLCASSSTGSLSYEQYFGPGTRLTVT.

This clonotype occurred a few times. V gene TRBV7-8 combines with J gene TRBJ2-3; 14 bases agree with TRBD2. V lost 0 bases to trimming and J lost 5 bases; unmatched junction nucleotides: 10. The CDR3 spans 19 residues. The germline V gene has CDR1 SGHVS and CDR2 FQNEAQ. This CDR3 reads CASSLAAGTSGGFGDTQYF. For the CDR3, the DNA is TGTGCCAGCAGCTTAGCAGCCGGGACTAGCGGGGGTTTTGGAGATACGCAGTATTTT. Full variable domain (rest looked up from reference TRBV7-8 and TRBJ2-3): GAGVSQSPRYKVAKRGQDVALRCDPISGHVSLFWYQQALGQGPEFLTYFQNEAQLDKSGLPSDRFFAERPEGSVSTLKIQRTQQEDSAVYLCASSLAAGTSGGFGDTQYFGPGTRLTVL.

This clonotype occurred once. The rearrangement links TRBV6-5 to TRBJ2-5; D is possibly TRBD2 (6 bases). Trimming left V 0 bases short and J 6 bases short, with 23 bases between. Germline loops: CDR1 MNHEY, CDR2 SVGAGI. This CDR3 spans 18 amino acids. For the CDR3, the DNA is TGTGCCAGCAGTTACTCAGCGCCTGGGACTGCGAGCGTGAAGACCCAGTACTTC. It codes for CASSYSAPGTASVKTQYF.

This clonotype has just a few counts. The chain carries TRBV5-1 and TRBJ1-2; D is ambiguous. Germline loops: CDR1 SGHRS, CDR2 YFSETQ. The CDR3 runs to 13 residues. The germline V and J ends were trimmed by 4 bases and 2 bases, with 9 bases remaining between them. CDR3 bases: TGCGCCAGCAGCCCCGACACGAACTATGGCTACACCTTC. This gives the protein CASSPDTNYGYTF.

This clonotype was picked up a small number of times. This chain uses TRBV20-1 with TRBJ2-5, with TRBD2 matching 10 bases. V was clipped by 1 base and J by 5 bases; unmatched bases: 7. The CDR3 is 15 residues long. Germline CDR1 reads DFQATT; CDR2 reads SNEGSKA (reference sequence). The CDR3 protein is CSARAPAGGWETQYF. CDR3 in DNA: TGCAGTGCTAGAGCCCCAGCGGGGGGGTGGGAGACCCAGTACTTC.

This sequence joins TRBV4-3 and TRBJ2-6; possible D gene TRBD1, 5 bases. Germline V lookup: CDR1 LGHNA, CDR2 YSLEER. The V end was cut by 0 bases, the J end by 12 bases, with 15 bases between. The CDR3 consists of 15 residues. In nucleotides, the CDR3 is TGCGCCAGCAGCCAAGATATCAACAGGAGAGCCGTCCTGACTTTC. Translated, it gives CASSQDINRRAVLTF.

The gene calls are TRBV29-1 and TRBJ2-5, with TRBD2 matching 8 bases. This CDR3 contains 13 residues. V shed 7 bases, J shed 3 bases, and the junction held 7 bases outside the gene matches. Germline CDR1 and CDR2: SQVTM and ANQGSEA. The CDR3 coding sequence is TGCAGCGCCGGGAGGGGGAAAAAAGAGACCCAGTACTTC. As protein: CSAGRGKKETQYF.

In its sample, this clonotype was seen a few times. The chain links TRBV14 to TRBJ2-2; D not certain. There are 14 residues in the CDR3. Trimming stripped 2 bases from V and 0 bases from J, with 4 bases between. Germline-derived CDR1 and CDR2 are SGHDN and FVKESK. The CDR3: CASSQYANTGELFF. The CDR3 nucleotides are TGTGCCAGCAGCCAATACGCGAACACCGGGGAGCTGTTTTTT.

This clonotype was seen a few times. This sequence joins TRBV10-3 and TRBJ1-2, with D uncertain. V lost 8 bases to trimming and J lost 8 bases, with 9 bases between them. Germline V gene lookup returns CDR1 ENHRY and CDR2 SYGVKD. The CDR3 runs to 10 residues. The CDR3 nucleotides read TGTGCCATCGACACGGACGGCTACACCTTC. Its protein product is CAIDTDGYTF.

The chain links TRBV7-2 to TRBJ1-2; no clear D gene. There are 13 residues in the CDR3. The V and J ends lost 1 base and 5 bases respectively, with 8 bases between them. The germline V gene encodes CDR1 SGHTA and CDR2 FQGNSA. In DNA form, the CDR3 reads TGTGCCAGCAGCTTAGACGGAACATATGGCTACACCTTC. Residues: CASSLDGTYGYTF.

The chain is built from TRBV3-1 and TRBJ1-1, with 8 bases matching TRBD1. The CDR3 has 14 amino acids. From germline, CDR1 is LGHDT and CDR2 YNNKEL (reference sequence). Losses at the gene ends were 5 bases for V and 5 bases for J; bases not matched to a gene: 7. The CDR3 protein is CASSSGGANTEAFF. For the CDR3, the DNA is TGTGCCAGCAGCTCAGGGGGCGCGAATACTGAAGCTTTCTTT.

In its sample, this clonotype was seen a few times. The rearrangement uses TRBV30 and TRBJ1-5; D not certain. V was pared by 3 bases and J by 6 bases, with 15 bases between. Germline CDR1 is GTSNPN and CDR2 is SVGIG (reference sequence). The CDR3 runs to 14 residues. The CDR3 region has the DNA TGTGCCTGGAGCCCTTTGAATCCCGGTCAGCCCCAGCATTTT. It codes for CAWSPLNPGQPQHF.

CDR3: CASRTLGNEQFF. For the CDR3, the DNA is TGTGCCAGCAGGACCCTAGGGAATGAGCAGTTCTTC. The chain is built from TRBV6-5 and TRBJ2-1; the D is unclear. Germline V gene data show CDR1 as MNHEY and CDR2 as SVGAGI. V was pared by 6 bases and J by 7 bases, with 10 bases between. CDR3 size: 12 residues.

This clonotype has at least ten counts. The chain combines TRBV7-9 with TRBJ2-3, with D hard to call. Trimming removed 8 bases at V and 3 bases at J, with 18 bases between. The germline gives CDR1 SEHNR, CDR2 FQNEAQ (reference sequence). The CDR3 runs to 15 residues. CDR3 protein: CASGPRGFGTDTQYF. The CDR3 nucleotides read TGTGCCAGCGGTCCGAGAGGTTTTGGGACAGATACGCAGTATTTT.

V is TRBV6-2 or TRBV6-3 and J is TRBJ2-7, with a weak D call TRBD2 (6 bases). Germline CDR1 and CDR2: MNHEY and SVGEGT. Trimming shortened V by 6 bases and J by 3 bases, and 12 bases separated the two germline ends. This CDR3 region has 13 residues. CDR3 in DNA: TGTGCCAGCAGCCGGGGAGGAGTCTACGAGCAGTACGTC. This encodes CASSRGGVYEQYV.

The CDR3 nucleotides are TGCAGCGTGCGGACAGGGGTTGGAAACACCATATATTTT. It is translated as CSVRTGVGNTIYF. The gene calls are TRBV29-1 and TRBJ1-3; TRBD1 matches 9 bases. The CDR3 is made up of 13 amino acids. After removal of 6 bases from V and 3 bases from J, the junction contained 3 bases not matched to a gene. The germline CDR1 and CDR2 sequences are SQVTM and ANQGSEA.

In this sample, this clonotype turned up a few times. J is TRBJ2-6 and V is TRBV19; no clear D. The CDR3 is made up of 12 amino acids. Germline loops: CDR1 LNHDA, CDR2 SQIVND (reference sequence). Trimming removed 4 bases from V and 2 bases from J, with 0 bases in between. The CDR3: CASSTGANVLTF. The CDR3 nucleotides are TGTGCCAGTAGTACTGGGGCCAACGTCCTGACTTTC.

This chain joins TRBV5-1 and TRBJ1-4, with D maybe TRBD1 (6 bases). The CDR3 totals 14 residues. Trimming stripped 6 bases from V and 0 bases from J, with 9 bases between. Germline V gene data show CDR1 as SGHRS and CDR2 as YFSETQ. The CDR3 DNA follows: TGCGCCAGCACTCAGGGGCCAACTAATGAAAAACTGTTTTTT. Translated: CASTQGPTNEKLFF.

This clonotype turned up a few times. The chain uses TRBV7-3 and TRBJ2-1; D is perhaps TRBD2 (5 bases). The CDR3 consists of 13 residues. CDR1 SGHTA and CDR2 FQGTGA come from the germline V gene. V gave up 2 bases and J gave up 10 bases, with 12 bases separating them. The CDR3 DNA reads TGTGCCAGCAGCTTATCACTAGAACAGGAGCAGTTCTTC. Amino acid sequence: CASSLSLEQEQFF.

The chain couples TRBV4-2 to TRBJ2-1; 10 nucleotides agree with TRBD2. V lost 3 bases to trimming and J lost 3 bases; unmatched junction nucleotides: 5. This CDR3 spans 16 amino acids. Germline CDR1 is LGHNA and CDR2 is YNFKEQ. CDR3 in amino acids: CASSQVSSGGYNEQFF. The CDR3 region has the DNA TGTGCCAGCAGCCAGGTCTCTAGCGGGGGCTACAATGAGCAGTTCTTC.

This clonotype was seen at least ten times. The chain is built from TRBV5-1 and TRBJ1-4; D unresolved. This CDR3 region has 15 residues. Germline CDR1 SGHRS, CDR2 YFSETQ. Trimming removed 4 bases at V and 0 bases at J, with 10 bases between. The CDR3 DNA follows: TGCGCCAGCAGCGTCGTGGGTGCAACTAATGAAAAACTGTTTTTT. Translation gives CASSVVGATNEKLFF.